What follows are 26 T cell receptor beta chains derived from one specimen sequenced in a study of control samples from healthy donors and cancer patients. Profiling relied on immunoSEQ multiplex PCR, and the TCRdb table lists in-frame clones only, not all of them. The sample has 150,000 or so clones, about 86% seen once; the top ten hold under 5%. The specimen was blood. The receptors come from a woman aged 25 to 39 in good health.

The chain is built from TRBV3-1 (or the pseudogene TRBV3-2) and TRBJ1-1; the D is unclear. V shed 4 bases and J shed 5 bases, with 17 bases lying between them. CDR1 and CDR2 from the germline V gene are LGHDT and YNNKEL (reference sequence). The CDR3 has 15 residues. For the CDR3, the DNA is TGTGCCAGCAGCCCCACTGGGCACGAAGGAACTGAAGCTTTCTTT. Protein product: CASSPTGHEGTEAFF.

DNA of the CDR3: TGTGCCAGCAGCCAAGATCTTCGGACTATCAATGAGCAGTTCTTC. It codes for CASSQDLRTINEQFF. The V and J genes are TRBV4-2 and TRBJ2-1; a possible D gene is TRBD2 (6 bases). Trimming cost V 0 bases and J 6 bases, with 12 bases left between them. Per germline, CDR1 LGHNA and CDR2 YNFKEQ. The CDR3 loop spans 15 amino acids.

The chain employs TRBV7-9 and TRBJ1-4; no definite D call. This CDR3 has 11 residues. Germline V lookup: CDR1 SEHNR, CDR2 FQNEAQ (reference sequence). Between the trimmed V and J ends, which lost 3 bases and 8 bases, there was a span of 4 bases. The CDR3 loop is CASSFDEKLFF. Here the CDR3 DNA reads TGTGCCAGCAGCTTCGACGAAAAACTGTTTTTT.

The chain has TRBV28 and TRBJ2-5; 8 nucleotides line up with TRBD1. Germline values: CDR1 MDHEN, CDR2 SYDVKM. CDR3 size: 16 residues. The V gene end was trimmed by 7 bases and the J gene end by 2 bases; junction bases not matched to a gene: 12. The CDR3 loop is CASTLRTGRGQETQYF. The DNA of the CDR3 is TGTGCCAGCACCCTGCGGACAGGGAGAGGGCAAGAGACCCAGTACTTC.

The rearrangement uses TRBV28 and TRBJ2-1; 7 positions match TRBD2. This CDR3 comprises 16 residues. Trimming removed 6 bases from V and 0 bases from J; junction bases left unmatched: 8. Germline CDR1 is MDHEN and CDR2 is SYDVKM. The chain's CDR3 is CASSTTSVGSYNEQFF. CDR3 nucleotides: TGTGCCAGCAGCACCACTAGCGTGGGCTCCTACAATGAGCAGTTCTTC.

This clone occurred once. J is TRBJ2-7 and V is TRBV23-1, with TRBD2 as a possible D gene (5 bases). TRBV23-1 is annotated as an ORF whose role is uncertain. This CDR3 contains 16 residues. Trimming left V 1 base short and J 2 bases short, with 15 bases between. The CDR3 region is CASSQFSRGTTYEQYF. In nucleotides, the CDR3 is TGCGCCAGCAGTCAATTCTCCCGGGGTACAACCTACGAGCAGTACTTC.

The rearrangement links TRBV4-1 to TRBJ2-1; 14 nucleotides agree with TRBD2. Trimming removed 4 bases from V and 5 bases from J; junction bases left unmatched: 7. This CDR3 spans 17 amino acids. Germline lookup yields CDR1 MGHRA and CDR2 YSYEKL. CDR3 nucleotides: TGCGCCAGCAGCCGACAACCGGGACTAGCGGGAGACAATGAGCAGTTCTTC. Its protein is CASSRQPGLAGDNEQFF.

The rearrangement links TRBV12-3 or TRBV12-4 to TRBJ2-7, with 7 bases that match TRBD2. This CDR3 contains 13 residues. The V gene end was trimmed by 3 bases and the J gene end by 6 bases; junction bases not matched to a gene: 5. The CDR3 DNA sequence: TGTGCCAGCAGTTTCAGCCCGGGGGGCGAGCAGTACGTC. This sequence encodes CASSFSPGGEQYV.

The V and J genes are TRBV5-1 and TRBJ1-1; a possible D gene is TRBD1 (5 bases). This CDR3 comprises 12 residues. CDR1 SGHRS and CDR2 YFSETQ come from the germline V gene. Between the trimmed V and J ends, which lost 2 bases and 6 bases, there was a span of 8 bases. Here the CDR3 DNA reads TGCGCCAGCAGCTTAGGGGAGGCTGAAGCTTTCTTT. Its protein is CASSLGEAEAFF.

This chain uses TRBV11-2 with TRBJ2-3, with D perhaps given as TRBD1 or TRBD2 (6 bases each). From germline, CDR1 is SGHAT and CDR2 FQNNGV. The CDR3 runs 15 residues. V was trimmed by 5 bases and J by 6 bases, leaving 18 bases between them. This CDR3 reads CASSPKTGLADTQYF. CDR3 in DNA: TGTGCCAGCAGCCCAAAGACAGGCCTAGCGGATACGCAGTATTTT.

V is TRBV6-1 and J is TRBJ1-4; D is unclear. CDR1 is MNHNS and CDR2 is SASEGT in the germline V gene. This CDR3 region has 14 residues. The germline V and J ends were trimmed by 6 bases and 5 bases, with 13 bases remaining between them. CDR3 coding DNA: TGTGCCAGCAGCAGGTGGGAACGCAATGAAAAACTGTTTTTT. This translates into CASSRWERNEKLFF.

The chain links TRBV9 to TRBJ2-1; D might be TRBD1 (5 bases). V shed 7 bases and J shed 0 bases, with 11 bases lying between them. Germline V gene sequence: CDR1 SGDLS, CDR2 YYNGEE. The CDR3 runs to 14 residues. CDR3: CASAGASSYNEQFF. In DNA, the CDR3 is TGTGCCAGCGCTGGGGCTAGCTCCTACAATGAGCAGTTCTTC.

V usage is TRBV14 and J usage is TRBJ1-6, with 7 bases aligning to TRBD1. Germline V lookup: CDR1 SGHDN, CDR2 FVKESK. This CDR3 has 16 residues. After removal of 2 bases from V and 2 bases from J, the junction contained 3 bases not matched to a gene. This CDR3 is CASSQRQGAYNSPLHF. The CDR3 bases are TGTGCCAGCAGCCAAAGACAGGGTGCCTATAATTCACCCCTCCACTTT.

The chain is built from TRBV12-3 or TRBV12-4 and TRBJ1-5; TRBD1 aligns across 7 bases. CDR3 length: 13 amino acids. The V and J ends lost 6 bases and 9 bases, in that order; junction bases with no gene match: 8. For the CDR3, the DNA is TGTGCCAGCAGCGACAGGGTCAATGGGCCCCAGCATTTT. It codes for CASSDRVNGPQHF.

This rearrangement joins TRBV2 to TRBJ2-3; D call uncertain. The length of the CDR3 is 15 residues. Germline-derived CDR1 and CDR2 are SNHLY and FYNNEI. With 3 bases removed from V and 2 bases from J, the gap between germline ends came to 12 bases. CDR3 loop: CASSESAAFTDTQYF. The CDR3 DNA follows: TGTGCCAGCAGTGAGAGTGCGGCCTTCACAGATACGCAGTATTTT.

Of note for this clone: Other DNA sequences of this sample code for an identical CDR3. J is TRBJ2-7 and V is TRBV3-1 (or the pseudogene TRBV3-2); no clear D. The CDR3 spans 12 residues. Trimming removed 2 bases at V and 12 bases at J, with 14 bases between. Per germline, CDR1 LGHDT and CDR2 YNNKEL (reference sequence). The CDR3 sequence is CASSQPAASLYF. DNA for the CDR3: TGTGCCAGCAGCCAACCAGCAGCTAGTCTGTACTTC.

V is TRBV18 and J is TRBJ2-6, with no clear D. Per germline, CDR1 KGHSH and CDR2 LQKENI. V lost 0 bases and J 4 bases, leaving 7 bases between the germline ends. CDR3 length: 15 residues. CDR3 DNA: TGTGCCAGCTCACCACCCTACAGCGGGGCCAACGTCCTGACTTTC. Its translation is CASSPPYSGANVLTF.

The chain carries TRBV7-2 and TRBJ2-3; D not certain. Trimming shortened V by 2 bases and J by 6 bases, and 15 bases separated the two germline ends. The CDR3 loop spans 15 amino acids. Germline values: CDR1 SGHTA, CDR2 FQGNSA. The CDR3 DNA is TGTGCCAGCAGCTTACGACTGGCCTCGAAGGATACGCAGTATTTT. It codes for CASSLRLASKDTQYF.

This CDR3 is CASSVGVSGYTF. CDR3 nucleotide sequence: TGTGCCAGCAGCGTAGGGGTAAGCGGCTACACCTTC. The chain uses TRBV9 and TRBJ1-2; D call uncertain. This CDR3 spans 12 amino acids. Trimming left V 0 bases short and J 8 bases short, with 8 bases between. Germline lookup yields CDR1 SGDLS and CDR2 YYNGEE. The whole variable domain, remainder taken from reference TRBV9 and TRBJ1-2, is DSGVTQTPKHLITATGQRVTLRCSPRSGDLSVYWYQQSLDQGLQFLIQYYNGEERAKGNILERFSAQQFPDLHSELNLSSLELGDSALYFCASSVGVSGYTFGSGTRLTVV.

The gene calls are TRBV5-1 and TRBJ2-7, with unresolved D. This CDR3 is built from 12 residues. V was shortened by 5 bases and J by 6 bases, with 12 bases between the two germline ends. Germline CDR1 SGHRS, CDR2 YFSETQ. The CDR3 protein is CASREIRGEQYF. DNA of the CDR3: TGCGCCAGCAGGGAAATCCGAGGCGAGCAGTACTTC.

The genes are TRBV19 and TRBJ1-6, with D unclear. Germline assignment: CDR1 LNHDA and CDR2 SQIVND (reference sequence). This CDR3 is 15 amino acids long. Between the trimmed V and J ends, which lost 1 base and 7 bases, there was a span of 11 bases. This chain's CDR3 is CASSIGVGRNSPLHF. The CDR3 bases are TGTGCCAGTAGTATAGGCGTAGGAAGAAATTCACCCCTCCACTTT.

The rearrangement uses TRBV5-4 and TRBJ1-6, with 7 bases identical to TRBD1. Germline loops: CDR1 SGHNT, CDR2 YYREEE (reference sequence). Trimming cost V 0 bases and J 5 bases; bases outside gene matches: 5. The length of the CDR3 is 16 residues. For the CDR3, the DNA is TGTGCCAGCAGCTTGGCTACAGGGGCTAATAATTCACCCCTCCACTTT. Protein sequence: CASSLATGANNSPLHF.

The rearrangement joins TRBV11-2 to TRBJ2-7; perhaps TRBD1 as D (6 bases). Germline assignment: CDR1 SGHAT and CDR2 FQNNGV. The CDR3 has 13 residues. Trimming removed 2 bases from V and 9 bases from J, with 14 bases in between. In DNA form, the CDR3 reads TGTGCCAGCAGCTTAAGTCTGCTGACAGGGCAGTACTTC. Residues: CASSLSLLTGQYF. Complete variable domain (other parts from reference TRBV11-2 and TRBJ2-7): EAGVAQSPRYKIIEKRQSVAFWCNPISGHATLYWYQQILGQGPKLLIQFQNNGVVDDSQLPKDRFSAERLKGVDSTLKIQPAKLEDSAVYLCASSLSLLTGQYFGPGTRLTVT.

This chain joins TRBV9 and TRBJ1-1; D call uncertain. This CDR3 contains 15 residues. Germline CDR1 SGDLS, CDR2 YYNGEE. V lost 0 bases and J lost 6, with 15 bases in between. Written as DNA, the CDR3 is TGTGCCAGCAGCGTAGACAGCAAAATAGTCGCTGAAGCTTTCTTT. Its protein product is CASSVDSKIVAEAFF.

The V and J genes are TRBV5-1 and TRBJ1-1; no clear D. V was cut by 3 bases and J by 3 bases, with 9 bases left in between. Germline V gene data show CDR1 as SGHRS and CDR2 as YFSETQ. The CDR3 covers 13 residues. CDR3 loop: CASSSGGYTEAFF. The CDR3 nucleotides are TGCGCCAGCAGCTCAGGTGGGTACACTGAAGCTTTCTTT.

A single count supports this clone. The chain has TRBV3-1 (or the pseudogene TRBV3-2) and TRBJ2-3, with unresolved D. CDR1 and CDR2 (germline): LGHDT, YNNKEL (reference sequence). The V end lost 1 base, the J end lost 4 bases, and 9 bases lay between the germline ends. The CDR3 is 14 residues long. The CDR3 region has the DNA TGTGCCAGCAGCCAAGTTGAAGGATCAGATACGCAGTATTTT. It is translated as CASSQVEGSDTQYF.